The T cell receptor beta chain described here comes from a study of blood T cells in healthy people across ages. Germline lookup yields CDR1 MGHRA and CDR2 YSYEKL. Trimming stripped 5 bases from V and 3 bases from J, with 14 bases between. CDR3 length equals 14 residues. The second PCR ran roughly 7 to 12 cycles with a sample-barcoded 5' primer and J-beta primers. TCRdb analysed the 5' RACE reads with MiXCR anew, one entry per CDR3 protein. The repertoire holds about 1.4 million distinct CDR3 sequences, around 59% seen once, with roughly 6.3% in the top ten. Sequencing was performed on blood. The V gene is TRBV4-1, the J gene TRBJ2-7, with D maybe TRBD2 (7 bases). This clonotype was obtained from a man aged 18 to 35 in good health. DNA of the CDR3: TGCGCCAGCAGCGGCGGGGGCATCATCTACGAGCAGTACTTC. Protein sequence: CASSGGGIIYEQYF.